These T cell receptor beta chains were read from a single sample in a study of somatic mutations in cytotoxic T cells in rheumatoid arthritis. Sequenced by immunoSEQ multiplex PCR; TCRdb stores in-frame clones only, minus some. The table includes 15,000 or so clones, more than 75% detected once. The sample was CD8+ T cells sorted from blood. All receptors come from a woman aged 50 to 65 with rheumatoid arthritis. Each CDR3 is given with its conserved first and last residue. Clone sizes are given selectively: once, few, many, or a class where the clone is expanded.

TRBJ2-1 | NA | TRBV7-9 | CASSLPGQTFEKFF
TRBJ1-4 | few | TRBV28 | CASSFEDRLGEKLFF
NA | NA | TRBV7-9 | CASSNNYEQYF
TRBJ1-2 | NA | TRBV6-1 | CASSEVGYGYTF
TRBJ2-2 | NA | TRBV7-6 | CASSQGGQGSFTGELFF
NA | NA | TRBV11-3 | CASSPGSSYEQYF
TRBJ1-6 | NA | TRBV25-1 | CASSELQNNSPLHF
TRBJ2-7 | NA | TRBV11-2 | CASSFYCYEQYF
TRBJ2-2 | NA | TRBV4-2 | CASSQDRAAIPGELFF
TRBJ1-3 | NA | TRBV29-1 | CSVEDLGPAGNTIYF
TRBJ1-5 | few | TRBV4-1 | CASSQETGAGQPQHF
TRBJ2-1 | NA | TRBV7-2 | CASSLQGQGSSYNEQFF
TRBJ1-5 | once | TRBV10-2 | CASSASGNQPQHF
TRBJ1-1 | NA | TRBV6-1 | CASSEGTVVPAFF
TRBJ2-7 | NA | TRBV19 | CASSLGISEYEQYF
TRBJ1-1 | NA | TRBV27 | CASSRPSTEAFF